A selection of T cell receptor beta chains follows, all from one sample in a study of cytomegalovirus exposure and HLA in healthy donors. Generated by immunoSEQ multiplex PCR, the TCRdb table keeps only in-frame clones and is missing some. The sample records about 200,000 clones, roughly 80% being singletons. The sequencing sample was made of PBMCs. The receptors come from a man aged 25-45 years in good health and CMV-seronegative. The CDR3 runs from the conserved cysteine through the conserved F or W.

cdr3_aa j_call v_call
CASSDGSSGSGNTIYF TRBJ1-3 TRBV6-1
CASSRISADYEQYF NA TRBV27
CSSETLTGGGSYNYGYTF TRBJ1-2 TRBV7-9
CASSPPGLTSTDTQYF TRBJ2-3 TRBV7-2
CASNLGLAGVADTQYF TRBJ2-3 TRBV19
CASSPPRTGANTGELFF TRBJ2-2 TRBV11-2
CASSSSGTGSDTEAFF TRBJ1-1 TRBV6-9
CASSKGQNTGELFF TRBJ2-2 TRBV19
CATRQASRDGYTF TRBJ1-2 TRBV28
CASSPATGGRANVLTF TRBJ2-6 TRBV18
CASSHQGASSGSFF TRBJ1-1 TRBV19
CASSHTRLVNTEAFF TRBJ1-1 TRBV18
CASSDTSGTDTQYF TRBJ2-3 TRBV9
CASKTRGQQETQYF TRBJ2-5 TRBV27
CASSLADRTLSSQYF TRBJ2-5 TRBV5-5
CASRTGTGGEQYF NA TRBV25-1
CASSLGQGRQETQYF TRBJ2-5 TRBV7-2
CASSLGPDVATYGYTF TRBJ1-2 TRBV5-4
CASSLAGAGSYNEQFF TRBJ2-1 TRBV5-1
CASSPRGAGGTDTQYF TRBJ2-3 TRBV27
CSVESRTADRGYEKLFF TRBJ1-4 TRBV29-1
CASRGGRGYTEAFF TRBJ1-1 TRBV5-1
CASSLGRGNTEAFF TRBJ1-1 TRBV11-3
CASSQAGDGELFF TRBJ2-2 TRBV4-1
CASSLSGAETQYF TRBJ2-5 TRBV10-1